This T cell receptor beta chain is from a study of CD8 T cells in ankylosing spondylitis. Study-wide results and caveats: Reactive arthritis synovial fluid and blood previously showed some of these motif variants. Ankylosing spondylitis blood seemed to carry a telltale TCR beta motif made of under 10 highly homologous variants.

The CDR3 runs to 15 residues. CDR1 is SGHTA and CDR2 is FQGNSA in the germline V gene. Trimming removed 2 bases at V and 10 bases at J, with 18 bases between. This clonotype showed up just a few times. Its antigen is unknown. From the 5' RACE reads, TCRdb called clonotypes with MiXCR, one entry per CDR3 protein. The data contain approximately 400,000 distinct CDR3 sequences, about 24% of them singletons. Sequencing was performed on blood, either unsorted or a sorted T cell fraction (not recorded which). The rearrangement joins TRBV7-2 to TRBJ2-1; tentatively, D is TRBD1 or TRBD2 (5 bases each). The receptor was isolated from a male donor with ankylosing spondylitis. The CDR3 nucleotides read TGTGCCAGCAGCTTATCGTCGGGACGGAGAGACGAGCAGTTCTTC. Translating gives CASSLSSGRRDEQFF.